The 31 T cell receptor beta chains listed next were all sequenced from one sample in a study of blood T cell repertoires in COVID-19. Clones were sequenced by immunoSEQ multiplex PCR, and TCRdb holds only the in-frame ones, with some missing. The top ten clones hold approximately 10% of a sample with hundreds of thousands of clones, over 80% of them seen once. Sequenced sample: peripheral blood. These receptors all come from a woman between 70 and 85 years old with COVID-19, enrolled during active disease.

The CDR3 coding sequence is TGTGCCATCAGTGAGTCCAGGACAGGGTTGGAAAAACTGTTTTTT. The encoded protein is CAISESRTGLEKLFF. The V and J genes are TRBV10-3 and TRBJ1-4; 8 bases match TRBD1. The CDR3 has 15 amino acids. V trimming: 0 bases; J trimming: 8 bases; junction bases outside the gene matches: 5. Germline CDR1 is ENHRY and CDR2 is SYGVKD.

The chain employs TRBV18 and TRBJ1-1; possible D gene TRBD1, 5 bases. V lost 0 bases to trimming and J lost 5 bases, with 7 bases between them. The CDR3 loop spans 13 amino acids. Germline CDR1 and CDR2: KGHSH and LQKENI. CDR3 sequence: CASSPPGLTEAFF. DNA of the CDR3: TGTGCCAGCTCACCACCGGGACTAACTGAAGCTTTCTTT.

The chain carries TRBV19 and TRBJ2-7; the D gene is possibly TRBD2 (5 bases). The V and J ends lost 5 bases and 6 bases respectively, with 14 bases between them. From germline, CDR1 is LNHDA and CDR2 SQIVND (reference sequence). The CDR3 loop spans 13 amino acids. Here the CDR3 reads CASSATIRGEQYF. CDR3 nucleotide sequence: TGTGCCAGTAGTGCTACCATTCGGGGCGAGCAGTACTTC.

The chain uses TRBV19 and TRBJ1-5, with D perhaps TRBD1 (5 bases). V shed 3 bases and J shed 2 bases, with 14 bases lying between them. Germline loops: CDR1 LNHDA, CDR2 SQIVND (reference sequence). CDR3 length equals 16 residues. CDR3 sequence (DNA): TGTGCCAGTAGTATTCCACTCCCGGGGGGCAATCAGCCCCAGCATTTT. The encoded protein is CASSIPLPGGNQPQHF.

The chain joins TRBV5-1 to TRBJ1-1; a weak D match, TRBD1 (5 bases). The CDR3 is made up of 14 amino acids. Germline CDR1 is SGHRS and CDR2 is YFSETQ. V was trimmed by 0 bases and J by 1 base, leaving 7 bases between them. CDR3 protein: CASSLVRGNTEAFF. Written as DNA, the CDR3 is TGCGCCAGCAGCTTGGTTAGGGGGAACACTGAAGCTTTCTTT.

The chain has TRBV19 and TRBJ1-3, with 7 bases identical to TRBD1. V dropped 3 bases and J dropped 5; count of bases not matched to a gene: 4. CDR1 and CDR2 from the germline V gene are LNHDA and SQIVND (reference sequence). CDR3 length: 14 residues. The CDR3 nucleotides are TGTGCCAGTAGTATTGACAGGGAAAGAAACACCATATATTTT. Translating it yields CASSIDRERNTIYF.

J is TRBJ2-7 and V is TRBV9; 9 bases align to TRBD1. The CDR3 covers 16 residues. With 3 bases clipped from V and 5 bases from J, the junction kept 12 bases outside the gene matches. Per germline, CDR1 SGDLS and CDR2 YYNGEE. CDR3 sequence reads: CASSAGVGTGLDEQYF. The CDR3 DNA sequence: TGTGCCAGCAGCGCCGGCGTCGGGACAGGGCTCGACGAGCAGTACTTC.

This chain links TRBV15 with TRBJ2-7; the D gene is possibly TRBD2 (7 bases). With 2 bases removed from V and 0 bases from J, the gap between germline ends came to 29 bases. The germline gives CDR1 LNHNV, CDR2 YYDKDF (reference sequence). The CDR3 contains 21 residues. Here the CDR3 reads CATSRRGMVGVGLADSYEQYF. CDR3 nucleotides: TGTGCCACCAGCAGAAGGGGGATGGTGGGGGTAGGGCTAGCGGACTCCTACGAGCAGTACTTC.

The rearrangement joins TRBV7-3 to TRBJ2-3; D unclear. The CDR3 extends over 13 amino acids. CDR1 SGHTA and CDR2 FQGTGA come from the germline V gene. V was shortened by 5 bases and J by 0 bases, with 6 bases between the two germline ends. The CDR3 sequence is CASSPFSTDTQYF. The CDR3 DNA sequence: TGTGCCAGCAGCCCGTTTAGCACAGATACGCAGTATTTT.

The chain carries TRBV28 and TRBJ2-3, with TRBD1 as a possible D gene (6 bases). Germline-derived CDR1 and CDR2 are MDHEN and SYDVKM. Trimming stripped 6 bases from V and 0 bases from J, with 13 bases between. The CDR3 consists of 15 residues. CDR3 sequence: CASSTTGHSTDTQYF. The CDR3 nucleotides read TGTGCCAGCAGCACGACGGGACACAGCACAGATACGCAGTATTTT. Complete variable domain (other parts from reference TRBV28 and TRBJ2-3): DVKVTQSSRYLVKRTGEKVFLECVQDMDHENMFWYRQDPGLGLRLIYFSYDVKMKEKGDIPEGYSVSREKKERFSLILESASTNQTSMYLCASSTTGHSTDTQYFGPGTRLTVL.

The gene calls are TRBV12-3 or TRBV12-4 and TRBJ2-5; D remains unclear. The CDR3 length is 13 residues. Trimming left V 2 bases short and J 4 bases short, with 8 bases between. The CDR3 DNA reads as TGTGCCAGCAGTTTAAACTTAAGAGAGACCCAGTACTTC. Translation: CASSLNLRETQYF.

This chain uses TRBV6-2 or TRBV6-3 with TRBJ2-5, with a possible D match to TRBD1 (6 bases). Trimming stripped 5 bases from V and 7 bases from J, with 8 bases between. This CDR3 spans 11 amino acids. CDR1 is MNHEY and CDR2 is SVGEGT in the germline V gene. As DNA, the CDR3 is TGTGCCAGCAGTCCCAGGGGGACCCAGTACTTC. Translation: CASSPRGTQYF.

This clone was seen only a few times. The chain joins TRBV5-1 to TRBJ2-7; a weak D match, TRBD2 (6 bases). V was cut by 4 bases and J by 2 bases, with 10 bases left in between. Looked up from germline, CDR1 is SGHRS and CDR2 is YFSETQ. This CDR3 contains 13 residues. DNA of the CDR3: TGCGCCAGCAGCAGGGACTCTCCCTACGAGCAGTACTTC. It encodes CASSRDSPYEQYF. The whole variable domain, filled in from reference TRBV5-1 and TRBJ2-7, reads KAGVTQTPRYLIKTRGQQVTLSCSPISGHRSVSWYQQTPGQGLQFLFEYFSETQRNKGNFPGRFSGRQFSNSRSEMNVSTLELGDSALYLCASSRDSPYEQYFGPGTRLTVT.

The genes are TRBV18 and TRBJ2-2; 8 nucleotides agree with TRBD1. The V gene end was trimmed by 6 bases and the J gene end by 5 bases; junction bases not matched to a gene: 8. The germline V gene encodes CDR1 KGHSH and CDR2 LQKENI. The CDR3 runs to 15 residues. CDR3 region: CASSLRTGSTGELFF. CDR3 nucleotides: TGTGCCAGCTCTCTCCGGACAGGGTCAACCGGGGAGCTGTTTTTT.

The V and J genes are TRBV3-1 (or the pseudogene TRBV3-2) and TRBJ2-3; D may be TRBD1 (6 bases). CDR3 length equals 16 residues. V lost 0 bases, J lost 2 bases, and 12 bases lay in between. Germline CDR1 is LGHDT and CDR2 is YNNKEL (reference sequence). The CDR3 reads CASSQDPGDLTDTQYF. The DNA of the CDR3 is TGTGCCAGCAGCCAAGACCCAGGGGACCTCACAGATACGCAGTATTTT.

This clone has only a few counts. The CDR3: CASSIPGQGASGTEAFF. DNA for the CDR3: TGTGCCAGCAGCATCCCGGGACAGGGGGCGTCGGGGACTGAAGCTTTCTTT. The chain carries TRBV5-4 and TRBJ1-1, with 12 bases that match TRBD1. The V and J ends lost 4 bases and 5 bases, in that order; junction bases with no gene match: 12. The length of the CDR3 is 17 residues. CDR1 and CDR2 from the germline V gene are SGHNT and YYREEE (reference sequence). Full variable domain (remainder filled in from reference TRBV5-4 and TRBJ1-1): ETGVTQSPTHLIKTRGQQVTLRCSSQSGHNTVSWYQQALGQGPQFIFQYYREEENGRGNFPPRFSGLQFPNYSSELNVNALELDDSALYLCASSIPGQGASGTEAFFGQGTRLTVV.

The rearrangement links TRBV5-6 to TRBJ1-4; the match to TRBD1 covers 12 bases. Per germline, CDR1 SGHDT and CDR2 YYEEEE. V lost 0 bases and J lost 10; bases outside the gene matches: 4. The CDR3 is 15 amino acids. In DNA, the CDR3 is TGTGCCAGCAGCTTGGAGGGACAGGGGGCCGTAAAACTGTTTTTT. It yields the protein CASSLEGQGAVKLFF.

This chain links TRBV3-1 (or the pseudogene TRBV3-2) with TRBJ2-3, with 10 bases lining up with TRBD2. This CDR3 has 15 residues. Trimming cost V 0 bases and J 4 bases; bases outside gene matches: 1. The germline CDR1 and CDR2 sequences are LGHDT and YNNKEL (reference sequence). The CDR3 loop reads CASSQDGLAADTQYF. CDR3 bases: TGTGCCAGCAGCCAAGACGGACTAGCGGCAGATACGCAGTATTTT.

V and J are TRBV30 and TRBJ2-1; TRBD1 agrees at 11 bases. Trimming took 3 bases from V and 4 from J; bases not matched to a gene: 5. Germline V gene data show CDR1 as GTSNPN and CDR2 as SVGIG (reference sequence). The CDR3 length is 15 residues. In DNA form, the CDR3 reads TGTGCCTGGAGCCCCGGGACAGGGGGTTACAATGAGCAGTTCTTC. Protein product: CAWSPGTGGYNEQFF.

The chain combines TRBV19 with TRBJ2-3; D may be TRBD2 (5 bases). V gave up 1 base and J gave up 4 bases, with 15 bases separating them. The CDR3 covers 16 residues. CDR1 LNHDA and CDR2 SQIVND come from the germline V gene (reference sequence). The CDR3 here is CASSIARGSGADTQYF. In nucleotides, the CDR3 is TGTGCCAGTAGTATAGCGCGAGGGAGTGGGGCAGATACGCAGTATTTT.

The chain combines TRBV28 with TRBJ2-6; 12 bases are a match to TRBD2. CDR1 is MDHEN, CDR2 SYDVKM, per germline. Trimming removed 6 bases from V and 1 base from J; junction bases left unmatched: 10. This CDR3 spans 19 amino acids. The CDR3 sequence is CASSRLGLAGLSGANVLTF. In DNA form, the CDR3 reads TGTGCCAGCAGCCGCCTGGGACTAGCGGGTTTATCTGGGGCCAACGTCCTGACTTTC.

The chain links TRBV29-1 to TRBJ2-2, with D possibly TRBD1 on 6 matching bases. There are 14 residues in the CDR3. The ends were cut back, 7 bases at V and 2 bases at J, with 14 bases in the middle. From germline, CDR1 is SQVTM and CDR2 ANQGSEA. The DNA for the CDR3 is TGCAGCGGGATCCCGGGACACAACACCGGGGAGCTGTTTTTT. Translated, it gives CSGIPGHNTGELFF.

V is TRBV10-3 and J is TRBJ2-2; 7 bases fit TRBD1. CDR1 ENHRY and CDR2 SYGVKD come from the germline V gene. J lost 1 base, V lost 0 bases, and 2 bases had no gene match. This CDR3 contains 16 residues. The CDR3 loop is CAISESRDRNTGELFF. CDR3 sequence (DNA): TGTGCCATCAGTGAGTCTAGGGACAGGAACACCGGGGAGCTGTTTTTT.

The chain links TRBV14 to TRBJ2-1, with a tentative D call TRBD2 (6 bases). Germline V gives CDR1 SGHDN, CDR2 FVKESK. The CDR3 is 15 residues long. Trimming shortened V by 1 base and J by 2 bases, and 9 bases separated the two germline ends. CDR3 protein: CASSQVRGTYNEQFF. In nucleotides, the CDR3 is TGTGCCAGCAGCCAAGTGCGGGGAACCTACAATGAGCAGTTCTTC.

The chain has TRBV6-5 and TRBJ1-4; D might be TRBD1 (6 bases). CDR1 and CDR2 from the germline V gene are MNHEY and SVGAGI. V lost 3 bases, J lost 3 bases, and 11 bases lay in between. This CDR3 is 15 amino acids long. The DNA of the CDR3 is TGTGCCAGCAGTTATATCAGGGGTGCTAATGAAAAACTGTTTTTT. It is translated as CASSYIRGANEKLFF.

This chain uses TRBV5-4 with TRBJ2-3; no definite D call. The germline V and J ends were trimmed by 4 bases and 2 bases, with 14 bases remaining between them. The length of the CDR3 is 15 residues. Germline values: CDR1 SGHNT, CDR2 YYREEE (reference sequence). CDR3 region: CASSTAGSATDTQYF. CDR3 bases: TGTGCCAGCAGCACCGCCGGGTCCGCCACAGATACGCAGTATTTT.

CDR3 sequence reads: CASSLGTDFYGYTF. The CDR3 nucleotides read TGCGCCAGCAGCTTGGGGACTGATTTCTATGGCTACACCTTC. J is TRBJ1-2 and V is TRBV5-1; D unclear. This CDR3 has 14 residues. Trimming pared 0 bases from V and 4 bases from J, leaving 10 bases between. Germline lookup yields CDR1 SGHRS and CDR2 YFSETQ.

The chain recombines TRBV28 with TRBJ1-6; 9 bases align to TRBD1. Germline V lookup: CDR1 MDHEN, CDR2 SYDVKM. The CDR3 loop spans 15 amino acids. V shed 5 bases, J shed 8 bases, and the junction held 7 bases outside the gene matches. This chain's CDR3 is CASSPGDRVHSPLHF. The CDR3 DNA follows: TGTGCCAGCAGTCCGGGGGACAGGGTACATTCACCCCTCCACTTT. Full variable domain (remainder filled in from reference TRBV28 and TRBJ1-6): DVKVTQSSRYLVKRTGEKVFLECVQDMDHENMFWYRQDPGLGLRLIYFSYDVKMKEKGDIPEGYSVSREKKERFSLILESASTNQTSMYLCASSPGDRVHSPLHFGNGTRLTVT.

The V and J genes are TRBV7-2 and TRBJ2-7, with D perhaps TRBD1 (6 bases). CDR3 length: 13 residues. Germline CDR1 and CDR2: SGHTA and FQGNSA. V was shortened by 5 bases and J by 4 bases, with 12 bases between the two germline ends. The CDR3, as DNA: TGTGCCAGCAGCCCCCACAGGGAGTACGAGCAGTACTTC. This encodes CASSPHREYEQYF.

The chain couples TRBV20-1 to TRBJ1-2; D is unresolved. The germline gives CDR1 DFQATT, CDR2 SNEGSKA (reference sequence). V was cut by 3 bases and J by 8 bases, with 16 bases left in between. This CDR3 has 13 amino acids. CDR3 sequence: CSASSRVSGGYTF. Here the CDR3 DNA reads TGCAGTGCTAGTTCTCGTGTCTCGGGAGGCTACACCTTC.

The chain employs TRBV24-1 and TRBJ2-4; 10 nucleotides align to TRBD2. Germline-derived CDR1 and CDR2 are KGHDR and SFDVKD. V gave up 2 bases and J gave up 8 bases; unmatched junction bases: 8. There are 16 residues in the CDR3. DNA of the CDR3: TGTGCCACCAGTGATTCTAGCGGGAGATTTGGTGACATTCAGTACTTC. Translating gives CATSDSSGRFGDIQYF.